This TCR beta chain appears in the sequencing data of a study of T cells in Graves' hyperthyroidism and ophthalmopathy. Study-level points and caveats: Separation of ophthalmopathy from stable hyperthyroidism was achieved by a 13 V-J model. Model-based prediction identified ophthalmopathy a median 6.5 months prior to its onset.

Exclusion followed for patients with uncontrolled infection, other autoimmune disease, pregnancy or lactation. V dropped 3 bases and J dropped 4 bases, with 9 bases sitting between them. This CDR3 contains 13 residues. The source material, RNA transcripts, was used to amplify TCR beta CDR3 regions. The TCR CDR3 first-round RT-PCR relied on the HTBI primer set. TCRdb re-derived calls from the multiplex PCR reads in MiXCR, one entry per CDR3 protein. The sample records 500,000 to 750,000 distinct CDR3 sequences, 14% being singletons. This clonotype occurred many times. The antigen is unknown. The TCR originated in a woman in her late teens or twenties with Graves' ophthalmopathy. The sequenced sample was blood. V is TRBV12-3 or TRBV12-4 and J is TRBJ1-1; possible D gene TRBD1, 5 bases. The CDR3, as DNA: TGTGCCAGCAGTTTTTTGGGGCGCACTGAAGCTTTCTTT. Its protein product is CASSFLGRTEAFF.